This passage covers 20 T cell receptor beta chains from one sample sequenced in a study of cytomegalovirus exposure and HLA in healthy donors. Use of 60 Vbeta and 13 Jbeta primers characterized the PCR. Clones were sequenced by immunoSEQ multiplex PCR, and TCRdb holds only the in-frame ones, with some missing. The sample yields 150,000 to 180,000 clones, 80% seen once. Input material: PBMCs. All receptors derive from a man aged 30 to 45 in good health and CMV-seropositive.

The chain employs TRBV2 and TRBJ1-4; the match to TRBD1 covers 9 bases. The germline gives CDR1 SNHLY, CDR2 FYNNEI. The CDR3 runs to 13 residues. Trimming at V came to 9 bases and at J to 6 bases, leaving 5 bases not matched to a gene. The CDR3 is CASLGQGYEKLFF. As DNA, the CDR3 is TGTGCCAGTTTGGGACAGGGTTATGAAAAACTGTTTTTT.

The genes are TRBV28 and TRBJ2-7; 8 bases are a match to TRBD1. The CDR3 length is 17 residues. Unmatched junction bases numbered 19, after V lost 6 bases and J lost 6 bases. CDR1 is MDHEN, CDR2 SYDVKM, per germline. CDR3 sequence reads: CASSEPGGRGLLIEQYF. The CDR3 nucleotides read TGTGCCAGCAGCGAGCCAGGTGGCAGGGGGCTTTTGATCGAGCAGTACTTC.

A remark on this clone: One end of the junction is discordant with germline, which a read error may explain. The DNA for the CDR3 is TGTGCCAGCAGCTTGAGGGCGCGGGAGGGCCACAACAATGGGCAGTTCTTC. Its translation is CASSLRAREGHNNGQFF. V is TRBV5-4 and J is TRBJ2-1; 9 positions agree with TRBD2. This CDR3 contains 17 residues. Per the germline V gene, CDR1 is SGHNT and CDR2 is YYREEE (reference sequence).

This clone was counted only a few times. Other DNA sequences in this sample translate to the same CDR3. The chain combines TRBV5-1 with TRBJ2-1; D is possibly TRBD1 (6 bases). Deletions cut 4 bases from V and 4 bases from J, with 12 bases between. Germline V gene sequence: CDR1 SGHRS, CDR2 YFSETQ. CDR3 length: 14 residues. The CDR3 nucleotides are TGCGCCAGCAGCCCGGGCAGGGGTTACAATGAGCAGTTCTTC. Encoded protein: CASSPGRGYNEQFF.

V gene TRBV5-1 combines with J gene TRBJ1-1; D may be TRBD1 (6 bases). The V and J ends lost 4 bases and 0 bases respectively, with 22 bases between them. The germline CDR1 and CDR2 sequences are SGHRS and YFSETQ. This CDR3 is 18 amino acids long. CDR3 sequence: CASSMYREGGPMNTEAFF. The CDR3 nucleotides read TGCGCCAGCAGCATGTACAGGGAGGGGGGCCCAATGAACACTGAAGCTTTCTTT.

The chain recombines TRBV7-3 with TRBJ2-1, with TRBD1 identical over 10 bases. CDR3 size: 18 residues. From germline, CDR1 is SGHTA and CDR2 FQGTGA. Germline trimming cut 4 bases from V and 7 bases from J; bases unmatched to any gene: 16. CDR3 bases: TGTGCCAGCAGCTCGCGTGGTCCGGGACAGGGGATTAGAAATGAGCAGTTCTTC. Residues: CASSSRGPGQGIRNEQFF.

The rearrangement joins TRBV7-9 to TRBJ2-5; 10 bases align to TRBD1. Trimming at V came to 5 bases and at J to 0 bases, leaving 9 bases not matched to a gene. This CDR3 region has 17 residues. Germline V gene data show CDR1 as SEHNR and CDR2 as FQNEAQ (reference sequence). CDR3 sequence reads: CASSRDRGGFDQETQYF. CDR3 sequence (DNA): TGTGCCAGCAGCCGGGACAGGGGAGGCTTTGACCAAGAGACCCAGTACTTC.

This rearrangement joins TRBV7-2 to TRBJ2-1, with TRBD2 identical over 11 bases. V lost 5 bases to trimming and J lost 7 bases; unmatched junction nucleotides: 10. The germline V gene encodes CDR1 SGHTA and CDR2 FQGNSA. This CDR3 is 16 amino acids long. The CDR3 spells CASSSRLAGWGNEQFF. The CDR3 nucleotides read TGTGCCAGCAGCAGCAGACTAGCGGGATGGGGGAATGAGCAGTTCTTC.

The gene calls are TRBV30 and TRBJ2-2, with D perhaps TRBD1 (6 bases). CDR1 is GTSNPN, CDR2 SVGIG, per germline (reference sequence). Trimming stripped 0 bases from V and 7 bases from J, with 9 bases between. The CDR3 is 13 amino acids. CDR3 in amino acids: CAWSVQGDGELFF. CDR3 DNA sequence: TGTGCCTGGAGTGTACAGGGAGACGGGGAGCTGTTTTTT.

The table lists this clone with a count of one. V gene TRBV5-6 combines with J gene TRBJ2-2, with TRBD1 as a possible D gene (6 bases). CDR3 length: 12 residues. Germline V CDR1 and CDR2: SGHDT, YYEEEE. V lost 3 bases and J 6 bases, leaving 6 bases between the germline ends. This CDR3 is CASSWTAGELFF. The CDR3 region has the DNA TGTGCCAGCAGCTGGACAGCCGGGGAGCTGTTTTTT. The full variable domain, its missing parts supplied by reference TRBV5-6 and TRBJ2-2, is DAGVTQSPTHLIKTRGQQVTLRCSPKSGHDTVSWYQQALGQGPQFIFQYYEEEERQRGNFPDRFSGHQFPNYSSELNVNALLLGDSALYLCASSWTAGELFFGEGSRLTVL.

The chain carries TRBV12-5 and TRBJ2-7, with D possibly matching TRBD2 (6 bases). V lost 6 bases and J lost 2, with 17 bases in between. The CDR3 covers 15 residues. Germline CDR1 is LGHNT and CDR2 is FRNRAP. CDR3 loop: CASGPPGLRTYEQYF. CDR3 in DNA: TGTGCTAGTGGCCCTCCGGGACTTCGCACCTACGAGCAGTACTTC.

This clone was recorded only once. V gene TRBV27 combines with J gene TRBJ2-3; 8 bases fit TRBD2. With 5 bases clipped from V and 5 bases from J, the junction kept 15 bases outside the gene matches. This CDR3 is built from 17 residues. Germline V lookup: CDR1 MNHEY, CDR2 SMNVEV (reference sequence). The CDR3 here is CASSLGGAGEVGDTQYF. The CDR3 DNA reads as TGTGCCAGCAGTCTAGGGGGAGCGGGAGAAGTAGGAGATACGCAGTATTTT.

The gene calls are TRBV30 and TRBJ1-6, with a weak D call TRBD1 (5 bases). Germline V gives CDR1 GTSNPN, CDR2 SVGIG (reference sequence). V shed 2 bases and J shed 7 bases, with 9 bases lying between them. The CDR3 contains 13 residues. This chain's CDR3 is CAWSPGWNSPLHF. The DNA of the CDR3 is TGTGCCTGGAGTCCAGGGTGGAATTCACCCCTCCACTTT.

J is TRBJ2-6 and V is TRBV7-9; 7 bases agree with TRBD1. The CDR3 loop spans 19 amino acids. The germline gives CDR1 SEHNR, CDR2 FQNEAQ (reference sequence). The V segment lost 2 bases and the J segment 0 bases; nucleotides outside the gene matches: 10. CDR3 loop: CASSLFGDSRSSGANVLTF. In DNA, the CDR3 is TGTGCCAGCAGCTTATTCGGGGACAGTCGATCCTCTGGGGCCAACGTCCTGACTTTC.

V and J are TRBV5-1 and TRBJ2-2; D may be TRBD2 (5 bases). This CDR3 is 16 amino acids long. V lost 0 bases to trimming and J lost 3 bases, with 12 bases between them. CDR1 SGHRS and CDR2 YFSETQ come from the germline V gene. The CDR3 DNA sequence: TGCGCCAGCAGCTTGGTAGCGACTGGGGACACCGGGGAGCTGTTTTTT. It codes for CASSLVATGDTGELFF.

The V call is TRBV9, the J call TRBJ1-1; D is uncertain. The V end was cut by 2 bases, the J end by 2 bases, with 7 bases between. The germline V gene encodes CDR1 SGDLS and CDR2 YYNGEE. The CDR3 is 13 residues long. The CDR3 DNA follows: TGTGCCAGCAGCGTGGACTCAAACACTGAAGCTTTCTTT. Encoded protein: CASSVDSNTEAFF.

Concerning this clone: The same CDR3 is also encoded by other DNA sequences in this sample. V and J are TRBV5-1 and TRBJ2-7; D is possibly TRBD2 (5 bases). CDR1 SGHRS and CDR2 YFSETQ come from the germline V gene. This CDR3 contains 14 residues. V was trimmed by 0 bases and J by 0 bases, leaving 7 bases between them. The CDR3 bases are TGCGCCAGCAGCTTGGTGGGGAGCTCCTACGAGCAGTACTTC. It yields the protein CASSLVGSSYEQYF.

The sample holds one count of this clone. One junction end disagrees with the germline gene, perhaps due to a read error. The chain joins TRBV7-7 to TRBJ2-2; a possible D gene is TRBD1 (6 bases). The CDR3 is made up of 16 amino acids. From germline, CDR1 is SSHAT and CDR2 FNYEAQ (reference sequence). In DNA, the CDR3 is TGTGCTAGCAGCTTATATGGGGGCGCGGACACCGGGGAGCTGTTTTTT. This translates into CASSLYGGADTGELFF.

This clone is a singleton in its sample. This chain uses TRBV6-4 with TRBJ2-5; D is ambiguous. The CDR3 contains 15 residues. CDR1 and CDR2 (germline): MRHNA, SNTAGT. The V end lost 7 bases, the J end lost 4 bases, and 19 bases lay between the germline ends. CDR3 DNA: TGTGCCAGCATCAGTAAAAGACTGCCTCGAGAGACCCAGTACTTC. It is translated as CASISKRLPRETQYF.

The J gene is TRBJ1-1, the V gene TRBV7-3; the match to TRBD1 covers 10 bases. V shed 5 bases, J shed 3 bases, and the junction held 9 bases outside the gene matches. CDR3 size: 16 residues. CDR1 SGHTA and CDR2 FQGTGA come from the germline V gene. This CDR3 is CASSPRAGQGYTEAFF. CDR3 sequence (DNA): TGTGCCAGCAGCCCTAGAGCGGGACAGGGGTACACTGAAGCTTTCTTT.